Each of the 25 T cell receptor beta chains below was sequenced from the same sample in a study of blood T cell repertoires in COVID-19. This table comes from immunoSEQ multiplex PCR, and its TCRdb copy is limited to in-frame clones, with some not included. This sample has almost 400,000 clones, with around 87% found just once. The source material was peripheral blood. These receptors all come from a woman aged 55-69 years with COVID-19, enrolled during active disease.

The chain carries TRBV6-5 and TRBJ1-1; no firm D call. Germline loops: CDR1 MNHEY, CDR2 SVGAGI. This CDR3 spans 14 amino acids. V shed 8 bases and J shed 4 bases, with 17 bases lying between them. This CDR3 reads CASEDPFFSTEAFF. The DNA for the CDR3 is TGTGCCAGCGAGGATCCCTTTTTCAGCACTGAAGCTTTCTTT.

The gene calls are TRBV4-2 and TRBJ2-7; 14 positions agree with TRBD2. Trimming removed 4 bases from V and 0 bases from J; junction bases left unmatched: 2. Germline-derived CDR1 and CDR2 are LGHNA and YNFKEQ. The CDR3 length is 16 residues. The CDR3 sequence is CASSRGTSGGSYEQYF. Written as DNA, the CDR3 is TGTGCCAGCAGCCGAGGGACTAGCGGGGGCTCCTACGAGCAGTACTTC.

The DNA of the CDR3 is TGTGCCAGCAGTTTTAGCGGGCCCCAAGAGACCCAGTACTTC. It yields the protein CASSFSGPQETQYF. The rearrangement links TRBV11-2 to TRBJ2-5; 7 bases align to TRBD2. V was clipped by 6 bases and J by 1 base; unmatched bases: 5. Germline V gene data show CDR1 as SGHAT and CDR2 as FQNNGV. The CDR3 totals 14 residues.

The chain employs TRBV5-1 and TRBJ2-4; unclear D gene. The CDR3 has 16 amino acids. V was clipped by 4 bases and J by 0 bases, with 14 bases between them. Germline-derived CDR1 and CDR2 are SGHRS and YFSETQ. The CDR3 loop is CASSPSEALAKNIQYF. In nucleotides, the CDR3 is TGCGCCAGCAGCCCTTCTGAAGCCCTAGCCAAAAACATTCAGTACTTC.

The J gene is TRBJ1-6, the V gene TRBV2; TRBD1 is a possible D gene (5 bases). This CDR3 is 18 amino acids long. Trimming took off 4 bases at V and 6 bases at J, with 22 bases between the two ends. Germline V gene sequence: CDR1 SNHLY, CDR2 FYNNEI. CDR3 in amino acids: CASSVISGSLAANSPLHF. DNA of the CDR3: TGTGCCAGCAGTGTCATTTCAGGGTCATTAGCCGCTAATTCACCCCTCCACTTT.

This chain connects TRBV5-1 to TRBJ2-3; no reliable D call. In germline, CDR1 is SGHRS, CDR2 YFSETQ. The CDR3 contains 18 residues. The V and J ends lost 0 bases and 0 bases respectively, with 17 bases between them. CDR3 coding DNA: TGCGCCAGCAGCTTGGACAGATCGGTGCGCACGAGCACAGATACGCAGTATTTT. The encoded protein is CASSLDRSVRTSTDTQYF.

This clone turned up a few times. V is TRBV6-5 and J is TRBJ2-2, with D hard to call. V shed 2 bases and J shed 7 bases, with 14 bases lying between them. The germline CDR1 and CDR2 sequences are MNHEY and SVGAGI. CDR3 length: 15 amino acids. CDR3 DNA: TGTGCCAGCAGTTACAGAGGAGCTGCCTACGGGGAGCTGTTTTTT. Its protein is CASSYRGAAYGELFF.

The V gene is TRBV5-1, the J gene TRBJ2-7; a weak D match, TRBD1 (6 bases). Deletions cut 4 bases from V and 1 base from J, with 15 bases between. There are 15 residues in the CDR3. CDR1 and CDR2 (germline): SGHRS, YFSETQ. This CDR3 reads CASSPGATGSYEQYF. DNA of the CDR3: TGCGCCAGCAGCCCAGGGGCGACAGGATCCTACGAGCAGTACTTC. Full variable domain (remainder filled in from reference TRBV5-1 and TRBJ2-7): KAGVTQTPRYLIKTRGQQVTLSCSPISGHRSVSWYQQTPGQGLQFLFEYFSETQRNKGNFPGRFSGRQFSNSRSEMNVSTLELGDSALYLCASSPGATGSYEQYFGPGTRLTVT.

This chain links TRBV5-5 with TRBJ2-3; 8 nucleotides match TRBD2. The V segment lost 1 base and the J segment 2 bases; nucleotides outside the gene matches: 9. Germline CDR1 SGHKS, CDR2 YYEKEE (reference sequence). The length of the CDR3 is 17 residues. CDR3 nucleotide sequence: TGTGCCAGCAGCTTGTTTGTCCCAGCGGGGGACACAGATACGCAGTATTTT. Translated: CASSLFVPAGDTDTQYF.

This clone appeared a few times. A read error may explain this, as a much larger clone is one base away. CDR3 sequence (DNA): TGTGCCAGCAGCCAAGTTAGCTCCTACGAGCAGTACTTC. Residues: CASSQVSSYEQYF. The chain is built from TRBV14 and TRBJ2-7; D is unclear. Germline V gene data show CDR1 as SGHDN and CDR2 as FVKESK. The CDR3 has 13 residues. V lost 1 base and J lost 0, with 4 bases in between.

The rearrangement joins TRBV11-3 to TRBJ1-1, with D tentatively TRBD1 (6 bases). The V gene lost 5 bases and the J gene lost 8 bases, with 12 bases spanning the gap. Germline CDR1 and CDR2: SGHNT and YENEEA. This CDR3 is built from 12 residues. In DNA form, the CDR3 reads TGTGCCAGCAGCGAAGGGGGTGAAGAAGCTTTCTTT. Its translation is CASSEGGEEAFF.

The chain joins TRBV7-2 to TRBJ2-5; TRBD2 matches at 9 bases. Germline loops: CDR1 SGHTA, CDR2 FQGNSA. This CDR3 has 15 residues. Trimming cost V 3 bases and J 4 bases; bases outside gene matches: 6. The CDR3: CASSLGSGGRETQYF. DNA for the CDR3: TGTGCCAGCAGCTTGGGGAGCGGGGGGAGAGAGACCCAGTACTTC.

The sample holds a few counts of this clone. This specimen includes other DNA sequences encoding the same CDR3. This sequence joins TRBV3-1 (or the pseudogene TRBV3-2) and TRBJ2-7; D is ambiguous. CDR1 and CDR2 (germline): LGHDT, YNNKEL (reference sequence). V dropped 2 bases and J dropped 1 base, with 6 bases sitting between them. This CDR3 spans 13 amino acids. CDR3 in amino acids: CASSQQVSYEQYF. CDR3 bases: TGTGCCAGCAGCCAACAGGTATCCTACGAGCAGTACTTC.

CDR3 DNA sequence: TGTGCCAGCTCCCAGACAGCCTCAAATGAAAAACTGTTTTTT. The encoded protein is CASSQTASNEKLFF. The chain uses TRBV18 and TRBJ1-4; the D gene is possibly TRBD1 (5 bases). This CDR3 is built from 14 residues. Germline V gene lookup returns CDR1 KGHSH and CDR2 LQKENI. With 6 bases removed from V and 5 bases from J, the gap between germline ends came to 13 bases. The entire variable domain, with the rest obtained from reference TRBV18 and TRBJ1-4, is as follows: NAGVMQNPRHLVRRRGQEARLRCSPMKGHSHVYWYRQLPEEGLKFMVYLQKENIIDESGMPKERFSAEFPKEGPSILRIQQVVRGDSAAYFCASSQTASNEKLFFGSGTQLSVL.

The table lists this clone with a count of one. The gene calls are TRBV19 and TRBJ1-2; 9 bases line up with TRBD1. The germline CDR1 and CDR2 sequences are LNHDA and SQIVND (reference sequence). The CDR3 length is 14 residues. J was trimmed by 8 bases and V by 7 bases; bases with no gene match: 11. CDR3: CASTARDRVGGYTF. The CDR3 DNA reads as TGTGCCAGTACTGCCCGGGACAGGGTAGGCGGCTACACCTTC.

The genes are TRBV7-9 and TRBJ1-5; TRBD1 matches 8 bases. CDR1 is SEHNR and CDR2 is FQNEAQ in the germline V gene (reference sequence). V was clipped by 5 bases and J by 1 base; unmatched bases: 4. This CDR3 has 15 residues. The CDR3 reads CASSPGGSSNQPQHF. As DNA, the CDR3 is TGTGCCAGCAGCCCAGGGGGCTCAAGCAATCAGCCCCAGCATTTT.

This chain joins TRBV6-6 and TRBJ1-1; D gene ambiguous. The germline V and J ends were trimmed by 7 bases and 1 base, with 10 bases remaining between them. The CDR3 runs to 13 residues. Germline CDR1 and CDR2: MNHNY and SVGAGI (reference sequence). CDR3 sequence: CASNPFGNTEAFF. CDR3 DNA: TGTGCCAGCAATCCCTTCGGGAACACTGAAGCTTTCTTT.

The chain carries TRBV24-1 and TRBJ2-6; D is perhaps TRBD1 (6 bases). The CDR3 loop spans 19 amino acids. Germline V lookup: CDR1 KGHDR, CDR2 SFDVKD. V shed 2 bases and J shed 0 bases, with 16 bases lying between them. The CDR3, as DNA: TGTGCCACCAGTGATTCGGGACACCAAACCATCTCTGGGGCCAACGTCCTGACTTTC. It codes for CATSDSGHQTISGANVLTF.

This rearrangement joins TRBV2 to TRBJ1-4; a possible D gene is TRBD1 (6 bases). Germline loops: CDR1 SNHLY, CDR2 FYNNEI. The CDR3 is 18 residues long. V was shortened by 5 bases and J by 4 bases, with 23 bases between the two germline ends. The CDR3 sequence: CASSKQGLRQKRNEKLFF. CDR3 coding DNA: TGTGCCAGCAGTAAACAGGGATTACGCCAGAAGCGTAATGAAAAACTGTTTTTT.

The rearrangement links TRBV6-5 to TRBJ1-1; D ambiguous. V lost 2 bases, J lost 4 bases, and 14 bases lay in between. The CDR3 is 15 amino acids. Looked up from germline, CDR1 is MNHEY and CDR2 is SVGAGI. CDR3 in DNA: TGTGCCAGCAGTTACGTCCTGGGAGGGCCCACTGAAGCTTTCTTT. Its protein is CASSYVLGGPTEAFF.

This clone was seen once. The rearrangement links TRBV28 to TRBJ1-2; 7 bases agree with TRBD1. The trim removed 3 bases at V and 0 bases at J, leaving 13 bases unmatched. CDR3 length: 18 amino acids. Germline loops: CDR1 MDHEN, CDR2 SYDVKM. CDR3 sequence: CASSLARTGDSANYGYTF. Here the CDR3 DNA reads TGTGCCAGCAGTTTGGCCCGGACAGGTGACTCAGCTAACTATGGCTACACCTTC.

The chain is built from TRBV19 and TRBJ1-5; a possible D gene is TRBD1 (5 bases). Germline CDR1 and CDR2: LNHDA and SQIVND (reference sequence). The CDR3 has 14 amino acids. The V end lost 5 bases, the J end lost 2 bases, and 10 bases lay between the germline ends. The CDR3: CASSVGGGNQPQHF. For the CDR3, the DNA is TGTGCCAGTAGTGTGGGGGGTGGCAATCAGCCCCAGCATTTT.

The V call is TRBV6-1, the J call TRBJ1-2; 11 bases are shared with TRBD1. The CDR3 sequence is 15 residues long. The germline V gene encodes CDR1 MNHNS and CDR2 SASEGT. V shed 0 bases and J 6 bases; nucleotides not matched to a gene: 3. CDR3 in DNA: TGTGCCAGCAGTGAAGCGGACAGGGGGCCGCATGGCTACACCTTC. This codes for CASSEADRGPHGYTF.

The table lists this clone with a count of one. The chain joins TRBV23-1 to TRBJ1-1; D might be TRBD1 (5 bases). TRBV23-1 is labeled an ORF, and its function is uncertain. This CDR3 has 14 amino acids. V lost 0 bases to trimming and J lost 5 bases, with 10 bases between them. The CDR3 DNA reads TGCGCCAGCAGTCAATCGGGGGGGTCTACTGAAGCTTTCTTT. Protein sequence: CASSQSGGSTEAFF.

The table lists this clone with a few counts. This chain joins TRBV11-2 and TRBJ1-5; TRBD1 matches at 7 bases. The length of the CDR3 is 14 residues. With 1 base clipped from V and 5 bases from J, the junction kept 2 bases outside the gene matches. Germline values: CDR1 SGHAT, CDR2 FQNNGV. The CDR3, as DNA: TGTGCCAGCAGCTTAGGACAGGGCGATCAGCCCCAGCATTTT. Its protein is CASSLGQGDQPQHF.